This entry lists 7 T cell receptor beta chains sequenced from one sample in a study of blood T cell repertoires in COVID-19. TCRdb keeps only in-frame clones here, not all; method: immunoSEQ multiplex PCR. The repertoire includes under 450,000 clones, more than 70% of them detected once, and 1% to 1.5% sits in the top ten. The sequencing sample was made of PBMCs or T cells enriched from blood (not recorded which). Every receptor here comes from a man aged 25 to 45 who had recovered from COVID-19.

The J gene is TRBJ2-5, the V gene TRBV4-3; D is undetermined. This CDR3 spans 13 amino acids. The germline gives CDR1 LGHNA, CDR2 YSLEER. V lost 1 base, J lost 3 bases, and 6 bases lay in between. The CDR3 region is CASSQGVEETQYF. As DNA, the CDR3 is TGCGCCAGCAGCCAAGGAGTGGAAGAGACCCAGTACTTC.

Concerning this clone: Its ends do not fully match the called genes, so a read error is possible. The gene calls are TRBV6-5 and TRBJ2-3; 8 nucleotides match TRBD1. The CDR3 is 15 residues long. CDR1 and CDR2 from the germline V gene are MNHEY and SVGAGI. This CDR3 is CASSLGQGSTDTQYF. The CDR3 nucleotides are TGTGCCAGCAGCTTAGGACAGGGTAGCACGGATACGCAGTATTTT.

The chain joins TRBV5-1 to TRBJ1-2; perhaps TRBD1 as D (6 bases). The CDR3 runs to 13 residues. V dropped 3 bases and J dropped 0 bases, with 6 bases sitting between them. Germline CDR1 is SGHRS and CDR2 is YFSETQ. This chain's CDR3 is CASSWDTNYGYTF. The CDR3 coding sequence is TGCGCCAGCAGCTGGGACACTAACTATGGCTACACCTTC.

The chain links TRBV5-1 to TRBJ2-3, with D possibly matching TRBD1 (7 bases). V was cut by 3 bases and J by 2 bases, with 13 bases left in between. The CDR3 is 15 amino acids. The germline CDR1 and CDR2 sequences are SGHRS and YFSETQ. CDR3 in amino acids: CASSSDRRVTDTQYF. As DNA, the CDR3 is TGCGCCAGCAGCTCGGACAGGAGGGTCACAGATACGCAGTATTTT. The full variable domain, its missing parts supplied by reference TRBV5-1 and TRBJ2-3, is KAGVTQTPRYLIKTRGQQVTLSCSPISGHRSVSWYQQTPGQGLQFLFEYFSETQRNKGNFPGRFSGRQFSNSRSEMNVSTLELGDSALYLCASSSDRRVTDTQYFGPGTRLTVL.

The gene calls are TRBV19 and TRBJ1-6; D perhaps matches TRBD1 (5 bases). Looked up from germline, CDR1 is LNHDA and CDR2 is SQIVND (reference sequence). Trimming shortened V by 6 bases and J by 6 bases, and 12 bases separated the two germline ends. This CDR3 region has 14 residues. The chain's CDR3 is CASSPTVVNSPLHF. In nucleotides, the CDR3 is TGTGCCAGTAGCCCGACAGTCGTTAATTCACCCCTCCACTTT.

The chain carries TRBV19 and TRBJ1-6; D is unclear. CDR1 is LNHDA and CDR2 is SQIVND in the germline V gene (reference sequence). The CDR3 is 13 amino acids. V lost 3 bases and J lost 6, with 6 bases in between. DNA of the CDR3: TGTGCCAGTAGTATCAGTATTAATTCACCCCTCCACTTT. This translates into CASSISINSPLHF.

The rearrangement links TRBV30 to TRBJ2-3; 8 bases line up with TRBD2. Per the germline V gene, CDR1 is GTSNPN and CDR2 is SVGIG (reference sequence). This CDR3 comprises 12 residues. Trimming removed 4 bases from V and 6 bases from J; junction bases left unmatched: 3. The CDR3 DNA sequence: TGTGCCTGGACGGCTAGCGGGGATACGCAGTATTTT. It translates to CAWTASGDTQYF.